These T cell receptor beta chains were read from a single sample in a study of blood T cells in healthy people across ages. TCRdb processed the 5' RACE reads anew with MiXCR; each CDR3 protein has one entry. The sample includes 1.5 million to 2 million distinct CDR3 sequences, about 50% of them seen just once. Sequences were obtained from blood. Receptor source: a woman aged 40 to 50 in good health. CDR3s include the opening cysteine and the closing phenylalanine or tryptophan. Fields, in order: clone size, V gene, D gene, J gene, CDR3 protein, CDR3 DNA. The D gene is left open where the match is weak. Size tells how often a clone was seen (once, few, many) or the class of an expanded clone, and some rows leave it out.

many	TRBV7-2	TRBD1	TRBJ2-7	CASSLGGLYEQYF	TGTGCCAGCAGTTTAGGGGGCCTCTACGAGCAGTACTTC
-	TRBV20-1	-	TRBJ1-6	CSASERGSSYNSPLHF	TGCAGTGCTAGTGAACGGGGGAGCTCCTATAATTCACCCCTCCACTTT
-	TRBV12-3/TRBV12-4	TRBD2	TRBJ2-5	CASSLDPAGEETQYF	TGTGCCAGCAGTTTAGATCCAGCGGGGGAAGAGACCCAGTACTTC
-	TRBV7-2	TRBD2	TRBJ2-1	CASSLNQRGGLHNEQFF	TGTGCCAGCAGCTTAAATCAGCGGGGGGGCCTCCACAATGAGCAGTTCTTC
-	TRBV29-1	TRBD2	TRBJ2-1	CSVQYTSGIYNEQFF	TGCAGCGTTCAGTACACTAGCGGGATCTACAATGAGCAGTTCTTC
-	TRBV4-2	TRBD1	TRBJ2-5	CASSQGVTGEYEQYF	TGTGCCAGCAGCCAAGGGGTGACAGGGGAATATGAGCAGTACTTC
many	TRBV29-1	-	TRBJ2-7	CSVAGIPGAYEQYF	TGCAGCGTTGCAGGGATTCCGGGGGCCTACGAGCAGTACTTC
-	TRBV7-3	-	TRBJ2-1	CASSAGGGGNEQFF	TGTGCCAGCAGCGCAGGGGGAGGGGGCAATGAGCAGTTCTTC
few	TRBV7-2	-	TRBJ2-1	CASSPPGRPLDEQFF	TGTGCCAGCAGCCCCCCGGGACGGCCTTTGGATGAGCAGTTCTTC
once	TRBV28	-	TRBJ2-4	CASSFPRKGAKNIQYF	TGTGCCAGCAGTTTCCCCCGGAAAGGGGCAAAAAACATTCAGTACTTC
-	TRBV6-6	TRBD2	TRBJ2-3	CASRSGDHTQYF	TGTGCCAGCAGGAGCGGGGACCATACGCAGTATTTT
few	TRBV6-6	TRBD1	TRBJ2-1	CASTRGTGGNEQFF	TGTGCCAGCACTAGGGGGACAGGCGGGAATGAGCAGTTCTTC
-	TRBV11-1	-	TRBJ2-1	CASSLPLYNEQFF	TGTGCCAGCAGCTTACCATTATACAATGAGCAGTTCTTC
-	TRBV20-1	-	TRBJ1-2	CSARGAPPANYGYTF	TGCAGTGCTAGAGGGGCACCCCCAGCTAACTATGGCTACACCTTC
-	TRBV11-2	-	TRBJ2-7	CASSLPSNNEQYF	TGTGCCAGCAGCTTGCCCTCTAACAATGAGCAGTACTTC
-	TRBV20-1	-	TRBJ1-1	CSAEGATMNTEAFF	TGCAGTGCTGAAGGAGCGACCATGAACACTGAAGCTTTCTTT
-	TRBV18	-	TRBJ2-7	CASSPNMAYEQYF	TGTGCCAGCTCACCTAATATGGCCTACGAGCAGTACTTC
-	TRBV29-1	-	TRBJ1-5	CSAGRDNQPQHF	TGCAGCGCGGGACGGGACAATCAGCCCCAGCATTTT
once	TRBV7-3	TRBD2	TRBJ2-1	CASSRIAGGYNGQFF	TGTGCCAGCAGCCGGATAGCGGGGGGATACAATGGGCAGTTCTTC
-	TRBV20-1	TRBD2	TRBJ2-7	CSASGLAGGLMSEQYF	TGCAGTGCTAGTGGACTAGCGGGGGGGCTCATGTCCGAGCAGTACTTC
once	TRBV9	-	TRBJ2-1	CASSVRVLAPEHNEQFF	TGTGCCAGCAGCGTAAGGGTACTAGCACCTGAACACAATGAGCAGTTCTTC
-	TRBV20-1	-	TRBJ2-4	CSATRDPGAKNIQYF	TGCAGTGCTACTCGGGACCCCGGAGCCAAAAACATTCAGTACTTC
-	TRBV13	-	TRBJ2-1	CAGSPSGGSYNEQFF	TGTGCCGGCAGCCCGAGTGGGGGCTCCTACAATGAGCAGTTCTTC
once	TRBV6-6	TRBD1	TRBJ2-7	CASTGQRHEQYF	TGTGCCAGCACGGGACAGCGACACGAGCAGTACTTC
-	TRBV11-2	TRBD1	TRBJ2-7	CASSLVLQGASQYNEQYF	TGTGCCAGCAGCTTAGTCCTCCAGGGGGCATCTCAATACAATGAGCAGTACTTC
-	TRBV15	-	TRBJ2-5	CATSRDPMEAGETQYF	TGTGCCACCAGCAGAGATCCTATGGAAGCCGGGGAGACCCAGTACTTC
-	TRBV7-9	TRBD1	TRBJ2-5	CASSIGQGGWETQYF	TGTGCCAGCAGCATCGGACAGGGCGGTTGGGAGACCCAGTACTTC
-	TRBV20-1	-	TRBJ1-2	CSARGLGGAYGYTF	TGCAGTGCTAGAGGCCTCGGAGGGGCCTATGGCTACACCTTC
-	TRBV6-5	TRBD1	TRBJ2-5	CASSYHMDRLYNEQYF	TGTGCCAGCAGTTACCACATGGACAGGCTTTACAATGAGCAGTACTTC
-	TRBV5-1	TRBD1	TRBJ2-1	CASIGGGDRENNEQFF	TGCGCCAGCATCGGAGGTGGGGACAGGGAGAACAATGAGCAGTTCTTC
-	TRBV7-2	-	TRBJ2-5	CASSLQGFGRRETQYF	TGTGCCAGCAGCTTACAGGGTTTTGGGCGTCGAGAGACCCAGTACTTC
once	TRBV11-2	TRBD2	TRBJ2-5	CASSLAVAGGPYEQYF	TGTGCCAGCAGCTTAGCTGTGGCGGGGGGACCCTATGAGCAGTACTTC
-	TRBV11-2	TRBD2	TRBJ2-1	CASSLELAGSIEQFF	TGTGCCAGCAGCTTAGAACTAGCGGGGTCTATTGAGCAGTTCTTC
few	TRBV2	TRBD1	TRBJ1-5	CASMDGTGDQPQHF	TGTGCCAGCATGGATGGGACAGGGGATCAGCCCCAGCATTTT
few	TRBV3-1	TRBD1	TRBJ2-7	CASSQIPGQRHYEQYF	TGTGCCAGCAGCCAAATCCCGGGACAGAGACATTACGAGCAGTACTTC
-	TRBV7-8	-	TRBJ2-1	CASTNAEPGSYNEQFF	TGTGCCAGCACCAACGCAGAACCTGGCTCCTACAATGAGCAGTTCTTC
few	TRBV6-1	TRBD1	TRBJ1-2	CASASRQGLYGYTF	TGTGCCAGCGCCTCCCGACAGGGACTCTATGGCTACACCTTC